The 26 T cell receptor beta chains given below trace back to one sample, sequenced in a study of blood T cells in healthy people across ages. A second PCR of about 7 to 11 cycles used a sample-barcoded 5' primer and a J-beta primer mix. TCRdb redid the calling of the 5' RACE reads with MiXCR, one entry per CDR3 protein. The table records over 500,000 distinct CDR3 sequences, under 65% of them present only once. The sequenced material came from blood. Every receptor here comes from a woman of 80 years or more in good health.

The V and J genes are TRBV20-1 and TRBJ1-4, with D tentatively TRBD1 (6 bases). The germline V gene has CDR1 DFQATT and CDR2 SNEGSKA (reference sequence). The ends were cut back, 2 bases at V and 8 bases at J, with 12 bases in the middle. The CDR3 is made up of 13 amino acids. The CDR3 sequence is CSARRGLGEKLFF. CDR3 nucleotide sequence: TGCAGTGCTAGAAGGGGGTTAGGAGAAAAACTGTTTTTT.

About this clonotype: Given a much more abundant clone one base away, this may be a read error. CDR3 DNA: TGTGCCAGCAGCTTGAGCGCGGGTGGGTCCTACAATGAGCAGTTCTTC. Translated: CASSLSAGGSYNEQFF. The gene calls are TRBV7-3 and TRBJ2-1; TRBD2 might be the D (5 bases). CDR1 is SGHTA and CDR2 is FQGTGA in the germline V gene. This CDR3 region has 16 residues. Trimming pared 3 bases from V and 1 base from J, leaving 13 bases between.

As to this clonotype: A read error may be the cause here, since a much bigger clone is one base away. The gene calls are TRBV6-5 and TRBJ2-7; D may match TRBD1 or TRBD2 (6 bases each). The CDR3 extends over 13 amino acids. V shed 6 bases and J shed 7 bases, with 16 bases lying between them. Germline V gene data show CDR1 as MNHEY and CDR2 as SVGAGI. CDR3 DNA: TGTGCCAGCAGAGGAGGGACAAACAATGAGCAGTACTTC. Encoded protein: CASRGGTNNEQYF.

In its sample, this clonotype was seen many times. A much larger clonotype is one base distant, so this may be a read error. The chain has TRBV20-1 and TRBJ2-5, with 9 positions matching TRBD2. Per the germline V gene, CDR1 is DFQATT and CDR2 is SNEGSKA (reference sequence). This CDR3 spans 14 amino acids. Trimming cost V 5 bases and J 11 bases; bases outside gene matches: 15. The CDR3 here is CSAHIAGARGEQYF. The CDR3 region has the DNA TGCAGTGCTCATATAGCGGGAGCGCGGGGTGAGCAGTACTTC.

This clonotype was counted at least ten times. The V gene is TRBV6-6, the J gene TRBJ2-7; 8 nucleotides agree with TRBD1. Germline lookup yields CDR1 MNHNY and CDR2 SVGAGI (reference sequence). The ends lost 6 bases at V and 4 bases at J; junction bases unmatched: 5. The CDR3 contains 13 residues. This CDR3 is CASSNGQGYEQYF. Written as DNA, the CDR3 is TGTGCCAGCAGCAACGGACAGGGATACGAGCAGTACTTC.

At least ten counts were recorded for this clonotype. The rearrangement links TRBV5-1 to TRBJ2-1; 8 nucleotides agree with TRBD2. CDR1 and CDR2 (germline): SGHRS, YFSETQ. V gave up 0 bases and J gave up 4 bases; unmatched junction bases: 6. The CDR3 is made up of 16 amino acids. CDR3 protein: CASSLVGSGAYNEQFF. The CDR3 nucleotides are TGCGCCAGCAGCTTGGTGGGTAGCGGGGCATACAATGAGCAGTTCTTC.

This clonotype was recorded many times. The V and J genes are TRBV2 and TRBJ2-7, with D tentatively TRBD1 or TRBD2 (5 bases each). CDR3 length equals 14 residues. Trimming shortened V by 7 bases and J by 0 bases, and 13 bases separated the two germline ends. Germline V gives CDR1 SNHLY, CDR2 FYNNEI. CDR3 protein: CASIGTFFSYEQYF. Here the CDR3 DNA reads TGTGCCAGCATTGGGACGTTTTTCTCCTACGAGCAGTACTTC.

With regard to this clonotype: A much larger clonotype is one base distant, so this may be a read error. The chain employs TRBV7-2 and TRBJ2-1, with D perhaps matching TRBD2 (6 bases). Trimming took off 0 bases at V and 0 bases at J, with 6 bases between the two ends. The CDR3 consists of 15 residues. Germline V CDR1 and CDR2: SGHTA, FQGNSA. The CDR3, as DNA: TGTGCCAGCAGCTTAGCGCGGGACTCCTACAATGAGCAGTTCTTC. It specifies CASSLARDSYNEQFF.

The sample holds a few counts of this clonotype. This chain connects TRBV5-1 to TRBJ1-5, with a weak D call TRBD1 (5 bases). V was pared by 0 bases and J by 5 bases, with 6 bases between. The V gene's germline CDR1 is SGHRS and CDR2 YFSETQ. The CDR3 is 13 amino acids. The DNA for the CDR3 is TGCGCCAGCAGCTTGGCAGGGCATCAGCCCCAGCATTTT. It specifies CASSLAGHQPQHF.

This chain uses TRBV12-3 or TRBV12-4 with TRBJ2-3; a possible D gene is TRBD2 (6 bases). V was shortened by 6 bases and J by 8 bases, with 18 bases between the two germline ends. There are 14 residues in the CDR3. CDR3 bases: TGTGCCAGCAGAACCGGGACTGCCCTTGGTACGCAGTATTTT. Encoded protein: CASRTGTALGTQYF.

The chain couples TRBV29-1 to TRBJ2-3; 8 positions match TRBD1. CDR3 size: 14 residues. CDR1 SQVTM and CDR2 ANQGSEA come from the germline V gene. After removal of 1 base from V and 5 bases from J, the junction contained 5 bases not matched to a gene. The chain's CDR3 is CSVEGQGSRDTQYF. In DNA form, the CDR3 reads TGCAGCGTTGAAGGACAGGGGAGTAGAGATACGCAGTATTTT.

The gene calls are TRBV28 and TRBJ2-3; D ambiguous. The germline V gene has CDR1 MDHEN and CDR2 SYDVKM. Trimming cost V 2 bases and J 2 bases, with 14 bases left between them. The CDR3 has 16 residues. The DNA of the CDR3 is TGTGCCAGCAGTTTACGGGCAGGCTACTCCACAGATACGCAGTATTTT. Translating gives CASSLRAGYSTDTQYF.

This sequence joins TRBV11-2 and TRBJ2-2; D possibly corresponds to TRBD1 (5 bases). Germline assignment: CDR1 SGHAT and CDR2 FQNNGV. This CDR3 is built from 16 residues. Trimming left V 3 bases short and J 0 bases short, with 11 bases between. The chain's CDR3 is CASSFTLTANTGELFF. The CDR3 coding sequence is TGTGCCAGCAGCTTTACATTGACAGCGAACACCGGGGAGCTGTTTTTT.

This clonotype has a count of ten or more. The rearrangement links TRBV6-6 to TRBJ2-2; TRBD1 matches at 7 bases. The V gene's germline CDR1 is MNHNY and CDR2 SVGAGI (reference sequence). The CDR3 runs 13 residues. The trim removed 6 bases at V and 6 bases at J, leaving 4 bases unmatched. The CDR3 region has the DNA TGTGCCAGCAGATTAACAGGGGCCGGGGAGCTGTTTTTT. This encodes CASRLTGAGELFF.

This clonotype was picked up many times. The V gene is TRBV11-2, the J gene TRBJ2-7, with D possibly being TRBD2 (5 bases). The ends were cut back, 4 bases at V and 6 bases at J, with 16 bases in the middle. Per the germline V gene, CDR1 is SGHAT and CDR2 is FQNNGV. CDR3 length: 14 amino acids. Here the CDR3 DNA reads TGTGCCAGCAGCTCCCACCCAGAGGGTGGCGAGCAGTACTTC. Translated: CASSSHPEGGEQYF.

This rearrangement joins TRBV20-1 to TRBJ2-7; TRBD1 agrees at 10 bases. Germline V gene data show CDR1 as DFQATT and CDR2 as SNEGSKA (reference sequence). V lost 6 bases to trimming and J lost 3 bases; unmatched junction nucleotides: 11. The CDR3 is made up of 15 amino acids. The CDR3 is CSARPVGQGNYEQYF. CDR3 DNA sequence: TGCAGTGCCAGGCCCGTGGGACAGGGGAACTACGAGCAGTACTTC.

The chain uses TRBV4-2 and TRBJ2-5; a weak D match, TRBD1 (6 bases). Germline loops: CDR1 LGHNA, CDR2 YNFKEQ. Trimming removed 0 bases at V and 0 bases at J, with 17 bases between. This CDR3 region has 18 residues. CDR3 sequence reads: CASSQEVGGPLYQETQYF. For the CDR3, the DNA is TGTGCCAGCAGCCAAGAGGTAGGGGGACCACTCTACCAAGAGACCCAGTACTTC.

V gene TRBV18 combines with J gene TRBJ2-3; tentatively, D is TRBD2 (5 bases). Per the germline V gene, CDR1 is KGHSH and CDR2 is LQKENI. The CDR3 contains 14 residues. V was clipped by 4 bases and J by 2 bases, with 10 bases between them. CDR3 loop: CASSRRTDTDTQYF. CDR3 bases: TGTGCCAGCTCACGGAGGACGGACACAGATACGCAGTATTTT.

The CDR3 is CASRVQGSNTEAFF. The CDR3 coding sequence is TGTGCCAGCAGGGTACAGGGGTCGAACACTGAAGCTTTCTTT. J is TRBJ1-1 and V is TRBV12-3 or TRBV12-4, with TRBD1 matching over 7 bases. After removal of 6 bases from V and 1 base from J, the junction contained 5 bases not matched to a gene. This CDR3 contains 14 residues.

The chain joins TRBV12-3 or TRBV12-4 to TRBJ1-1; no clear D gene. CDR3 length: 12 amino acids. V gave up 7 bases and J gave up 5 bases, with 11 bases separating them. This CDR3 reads CASNRGVTEAFF. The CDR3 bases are TGTGCCAGCAACCGGGGAGTGACTGAAGCTTTCTTT.

CDR3 DNA: TGCGCCAGCAGCTTATCCGGATCGAGCTTCTACGAGCAGTACTTC. It encodes CASSLSGSSFYEQYF. The chain recombines TRBV4-1 with TRBJ2-7, with unresolved D. Germline-derived CDR1 and CDR2 are MGHRA and YSYEKL. Trimming shortened V by 5 bases and J by 3 bases, and 17 bases separated the two germline ends. This CDR3 spans 15 amino acids.

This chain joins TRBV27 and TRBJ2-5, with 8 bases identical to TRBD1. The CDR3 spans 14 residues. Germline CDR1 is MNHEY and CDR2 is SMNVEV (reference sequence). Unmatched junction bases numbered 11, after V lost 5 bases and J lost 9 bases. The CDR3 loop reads CASSPGTGPRAQYF. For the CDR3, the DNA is TGTGCCAGCAGTCCCGGGACAGGACCTCGGGCCCAGTACTTC.

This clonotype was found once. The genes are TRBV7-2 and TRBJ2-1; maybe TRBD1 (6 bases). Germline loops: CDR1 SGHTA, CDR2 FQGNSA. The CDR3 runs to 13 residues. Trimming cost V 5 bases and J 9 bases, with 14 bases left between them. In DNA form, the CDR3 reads TGTGCCAGCAGCCAAACGGACAGCAGTGAGCAGTTCTTC. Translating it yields CASSQTDSSEQFF.

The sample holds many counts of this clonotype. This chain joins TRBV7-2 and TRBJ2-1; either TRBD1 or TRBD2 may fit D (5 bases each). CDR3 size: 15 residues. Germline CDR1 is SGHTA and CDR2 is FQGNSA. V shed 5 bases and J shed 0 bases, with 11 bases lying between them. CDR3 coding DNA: TGTGCCAGCAGCGGTGGGGGAAGCTCCTACAATGAGCAGTTCTTC. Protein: CASSGGGSSYNEQFF.

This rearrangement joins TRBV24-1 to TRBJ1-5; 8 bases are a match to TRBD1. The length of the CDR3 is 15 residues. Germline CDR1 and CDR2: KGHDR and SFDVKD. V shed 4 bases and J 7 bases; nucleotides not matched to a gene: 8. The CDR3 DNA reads TGTGCCACCAGTGACACCGACAGGGGTGGACAGCCCCAGCATTTT. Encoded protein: CATSDTDRGGQPQHF.

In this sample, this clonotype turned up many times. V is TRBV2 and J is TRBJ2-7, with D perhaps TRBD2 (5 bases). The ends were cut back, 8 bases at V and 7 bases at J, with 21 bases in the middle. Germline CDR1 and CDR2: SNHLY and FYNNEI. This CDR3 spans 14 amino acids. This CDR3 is CASLTESLPGEQYF. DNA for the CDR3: TGTGCCAGCCTCACAGAGTCGTTGCCGGGGGAGCAGTACTTC. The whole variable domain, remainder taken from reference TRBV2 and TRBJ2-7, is EPEVTQTPSHQVTQMGQEVILRCVPISNHLYFYWYRQILGQKVEFLVSFYNNEISEKSEIFDDQFSVERPDGSNFTLKIRSTKLEDSAMYFCASLTESLPGEQYFGPGTRLTVT.